This TCR beta chain was sequenced during a study of cytomegalovirus exposure and HLA in healthy donors. V lost 5 bases and J lost 1; bases outside the gene matches: 13. This CDR3 has 18 amino acids. Germline values: CDR1 MNHEY, CDR2 SMNVEV (reference sequence). PCR was performed using 60 Vbeta and 13 Jbeta primers. The protocol was immunoSEQ multiplex PCR, while the TCRdb copy is restricted to in-frame clones and leaves out a portion. The top ten hold about 5.7% of the sample, which has more than 85,000 clones, around 80% seen once. The rearrangement links TRBV27 to TRBJ1-1; TRBD1 aligns across 10 bases. Sequencing was done on a sample of PBMCs. The sequence came from a male donor in good health and CMV-seronegative. The CDR3 region has the DNA TGTGCCAGCAGTCCCCATCGGACAGGGGGAATGACGAACACTGAAGCTTTCTTT. It specifies CASSPHRTGGMTNTEAFF.